This T cell receptor (beta chain) appears in the sequencing data of a study of blood T cell repertoires in COVID-19. The ends were cut back, 0 bases at V and 4 bases at J, with 15 bases in the middle. Germline V gene lookup returns CDR1 LNHNV and CDR2 YYDKDF (reference sequence). This CDR3 is built from 16 residues. Repertoires were generated with immunoSEQ multiplex PCR, while TCRdb's copy carries only in-frame clones and drops some. The table has approximately 360,000 clones, roughly 87% seen once. The genes are TRBV15 and TRBJ1-2, with D possibly being TRBD1 (5 bases). The origin of this receptor is a woman aged 45-65 years who had recovered from COVID-19. The sample was PBMCs or T cells enriched from blood (not recorded which). The CDR3 nucleotides are TGTGCCACCAGCAGAGATCAGGGCAGTCTCATCTATGGCTACACCTTC. Translating gives CATSRDQGSLIYGYTF.